This T cell receptor (beta chain) derives from a study of shared clonotypes between healthy human individuals. V was clipped by 2 bases and J by 7 bases, with 6 bases between them. CDR3 length equals 11 residues. Germline V CDR1 and CDR2: KGHSH, LQKENI. For each subset, genomic DNA was distributed in equal portions over several immunoSEQ plates. Some clones are missing from TCRdb's copy, which holds only in-frame ones; the method was immunoSEQ multiplex PCR. The sample includes about 1.5 million clones, 95% to 99% of them seen just once. The source is a man aged 30 to 39 in good health. This chain uses TRBV18 with TRBJ2-7; possible D gene TRBD2, 5 bases. Sample: naive CD4+ T cells sorted from blood. Sample subset: CD45RA+ positively selected. The CDR3 nucleotides read TGTGCCAGCTCACCAAGGGAGGAGCAGTACTTC. Translated, it gives CASSPREEQYF.